The T cell receptor (beta chain) described here comes from a study of Ad26.COV2.S vaccination and SARS-CoV-2 variants. About the research overall: As a participant in COV1001, the donor was in the Ad26.COV2.S trial arm. Study-wide points: Reports say spike-specific CD8+ and CD4+ T cell responses covered substantial breadth after vaccination.

Germline CDR1 and CDR2: SGHRS and YFSETQ. This CDR3 comprises 13 residues. Trimming pared 0 bases from V and 8 bases from J, leaving 9 bases between. TCRdb's table, derived via immunoSEQ multiplex PCR, lists solely in-frame clones and lacks some. The sample shows about 390,000 clones, around 85% of them seen only once. Regarding this clone: The antigen is undetermined.

As for treatment: about 20 received Ad26.COV2.S at low or high dose, single or two shots; about 5 received placebo; per-sample allocation not given. All samples were drawn on day 63, counting from the first vaccine or placebo injection. An Ad26 vector that expressed Wuhan-strain SARS-CoV-2 spike constituted the vaccine. The TCR comes from a person between 18 and 65 years old who received the Ad26.COV2.S COVID-19 vaccine or a placebo. The V call is TRBV5-1, the J call TRBJ2-1; D not certain. Here the sequenced sample was peripheral blood, taken in a trial of Ad26.COV2.S vaccine versus placebo. CDR3 sequence (DNA): TGCGCCAGCAGCTTGGGGCCCGATGATGAGCAGTTCTTC. Amino acids: CASSLGPDDEQFF.